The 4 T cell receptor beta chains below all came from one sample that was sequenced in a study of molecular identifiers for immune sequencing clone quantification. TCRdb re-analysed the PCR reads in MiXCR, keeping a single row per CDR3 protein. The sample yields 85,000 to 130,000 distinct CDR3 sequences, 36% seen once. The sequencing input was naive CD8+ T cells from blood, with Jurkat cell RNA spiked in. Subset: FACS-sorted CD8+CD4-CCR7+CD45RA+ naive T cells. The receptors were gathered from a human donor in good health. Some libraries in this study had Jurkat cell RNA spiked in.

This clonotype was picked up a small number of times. The CDR3: CASSQAWTQSYEQYF. In DNA form, the CDR3 reads TGCGCCAGCAGCCAAGCTTGGACCCAATCCTACGAGCAGTACTTC. The gene calls are TRBV4-1 and TRBJ2-7, with D hard to call. Germline V gives CDR1 MGHRA, CDR2 YSYEKL. CDR3 size: 15 residues. V lost 1 base and J lost 1, with 11 bases in between.

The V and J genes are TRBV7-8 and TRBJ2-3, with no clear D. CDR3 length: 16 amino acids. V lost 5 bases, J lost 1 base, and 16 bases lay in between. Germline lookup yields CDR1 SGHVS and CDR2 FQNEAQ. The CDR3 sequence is CASSTDREKGTDTQYF. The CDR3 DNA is TGTGCCAGCAGCACAGATCGCGAAAAGGGCACAGATACGCAGTATTTT.

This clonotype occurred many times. As DNA, the CDR3 is TGCAGCGTTATAGCGGGAGCTACAGATACGCAGTATTTT. Protein sequence: CSVIAGATDTQYF. The chain combines TRBV29-1 with TRBJ2-3; 9 nucleotides agree with TRBD2. J gave up 3 bases and V 5 bases, and 3 bases lay outside the gene matches. The CDR3 extends over 13 amino acids. Per the germline V gene, CDR1 is SQVTM and CDR2 is ANQGSEA.

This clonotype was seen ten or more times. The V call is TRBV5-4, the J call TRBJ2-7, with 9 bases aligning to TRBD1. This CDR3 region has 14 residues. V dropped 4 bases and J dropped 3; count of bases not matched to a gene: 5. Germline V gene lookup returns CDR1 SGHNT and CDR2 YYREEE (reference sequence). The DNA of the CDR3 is TGTGCCAGCAGCGAGCCGGGACAGGGCTACGAGCAGTACTTC. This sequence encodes CASSEPGQGYEQYF.